This T cell receptor (beta chain) was retrieved from a study of CD8 T cells in Susac syndrome. Turning to the study itself: At the time their blood was drawn, patients with Susac syndrome were either therapy-naive, on corticosteroids (with some of them also receiving intravenous immunoglobulin), or on intravenous immunoglobulin alone.

The CDR3 is 19 amino acids. CDR1 and CDR2 from the germline V gene are KGHSH and LQKENI. V dropped 0 bases and J dropped 3 bases, with 23 bases sitting between them. TCR beta sequencing covered blood CD8+ and CD4+ T cells. When the RNA was reverse transcribed, random hexamers were used with an input of about 0.5 to 1 ug. A multiplex approach, immunoSEQ multiplex PCR, amplified TCR beta CDR3 across 54 Vbeta and 13 Jbeta. TCRdb re-called the immunoSEQ multiplex PCR reads through MiXCR, storing one row per CDR3 protein. Of roughly 180,000 distinct CDR3 sequences in the sample, 90% to 95% were seen once. The source material was CD4+ T cells from PBMCs. This TCR came from a human donor with Susac syndrome. This chain connects TRBV18 to TRBJ1-1, with D perhaps TRBD1 (6 bases). This CDR3 reads CASSPPQQGIRDRDTEAFF. DNA of the CDR3: TGTGCCAGCTCACCACCTCAACAGGGAATAAGGGATCGTGACACTGAAGCTTTCTTT.